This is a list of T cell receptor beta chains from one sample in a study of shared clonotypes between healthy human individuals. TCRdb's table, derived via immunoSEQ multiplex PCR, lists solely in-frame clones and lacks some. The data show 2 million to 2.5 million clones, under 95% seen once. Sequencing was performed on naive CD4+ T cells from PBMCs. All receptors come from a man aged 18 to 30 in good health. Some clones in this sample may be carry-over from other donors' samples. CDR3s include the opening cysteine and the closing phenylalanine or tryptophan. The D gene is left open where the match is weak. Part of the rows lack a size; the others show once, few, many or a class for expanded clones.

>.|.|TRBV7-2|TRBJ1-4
TGTGCCAGCAGCCACACAGGCAAGGAAGAAAAACTGTTCTTT
CASSHTGKEEKLFF
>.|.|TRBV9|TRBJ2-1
TGTGCCAGCGGGGGGCTTGGTAATGAGCAGTTCTTC
CASGGLGNEQFF
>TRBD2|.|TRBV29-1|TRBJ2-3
TGCAGCGCCAGAGCGGGAGTGATAGATACGCAGTATTTT
CSARAGVIDTQYF
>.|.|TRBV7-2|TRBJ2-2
TGTGCCAGCAGCTCCCTACAAGCGGGGAACACCGGGGAGCTGTTTTTT
CASSSLQAGNTGELFF
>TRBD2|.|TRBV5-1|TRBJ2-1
TGCGCCAGCACCCTACTAGCGGGGGGTAACAATGAGCAGTTCTTC
CASTLLAGGNNEQFF
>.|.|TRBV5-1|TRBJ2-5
TGCGCCAGCAGCTCCTTGTCGGGAGCCGGCGAGACCCAGTACTTC
CASSSLSGAGETQYF
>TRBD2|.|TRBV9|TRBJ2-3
TGTGCCAGCAGCGTAACTAGCGGGAGGGGTGCTAGTAGCACAGATACGCAGTATTTT
CASSVTSGRGASSTDTQYF
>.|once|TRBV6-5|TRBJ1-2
TGTGCCAGCCGACCAACAGGGTGGTATGGCTACACCTTC
CASRPTGWYGYTF
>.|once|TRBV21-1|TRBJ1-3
TGTGCCAGTACCGGACAGGGGGTCGTCAGGGAGGTCGTCGGAAACACCATATATTTT
CASTGQGVVREVVGNTIYF
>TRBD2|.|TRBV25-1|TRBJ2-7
TGTGCCAGCGGGGGGAGGGGAGTCGAGCAGTACTTC
CASGGRGVEQYF
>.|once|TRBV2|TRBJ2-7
TGTGCCAGCAGTGACACCCCCTACGAGCAGTACTTC
CASSDTPYEQYF
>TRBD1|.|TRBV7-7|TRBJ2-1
TGTGCCAGCAGCCGTACAGGGGACAATGAGCAGTTCTTC
CASSRTGDNEQFF
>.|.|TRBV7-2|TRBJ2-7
TGTGCCAGCAGCTTAGAGGCCGCTACACTCAGCTACGAGCAGTACTTC
CASSLEAATLSYEQYF
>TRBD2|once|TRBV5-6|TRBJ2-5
TGTGCCAGCAGCGGACGGGAGGGGATAGAGACCCAGTACTTC
CASSGREGIETQYF
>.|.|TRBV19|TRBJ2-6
TGTGCCAGTAATCTGGACAGCTCTGGGGCCAACGTCCTGACTTTC
CASNLDSSGANVLTF
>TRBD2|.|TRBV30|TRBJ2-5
TGTGCCTGGAGTGCGGGAGGCGCCGTCGGTGAGACCCAGTACTTC
CAWSAGGAVGETQYF
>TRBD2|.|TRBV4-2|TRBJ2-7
TGTGCCAGCAGCCAAGTGGGGACTAGCGGGACCTCCTACGAGCAGTACTTC
CASSQVGTSGTSYEQYF
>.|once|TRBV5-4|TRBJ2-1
TGTGCCAGCAGCTTGGCCGGGTGGCCTAATGAGCAGTTCTTC
CASSLAGWPNEQFF
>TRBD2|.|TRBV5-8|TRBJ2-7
TGTGCCAGCAGCTTTAATTTAGCGGGCGCCTACGAGCAGTACTTC
CASSFNLAGAYEQYF
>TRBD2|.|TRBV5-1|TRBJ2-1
TGCGCCAGCAGCTTGTCTAGCGGGAGGGGAAATGAGCAGTTCTTC
CASSLSSGRGNEQFF
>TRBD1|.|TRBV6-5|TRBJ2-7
TGTGCCAGCAGTTACCGCGACAGGGGGCCGAGTGAGCAGTACTTC
CASSYRDRGPSEQYF
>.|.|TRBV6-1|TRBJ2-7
TGTGCCAGCAGTGCCTTGGGCCCGGACAGTTACGAGCAGTACTTC
CASSALGPDSYEQYF
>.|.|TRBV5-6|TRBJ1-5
TGTGCCAGCAGCTTGCTTCGGGGGTCAAGCAATCAGCCCCAGCATTTT
CASSLLRGSSNQPQHF
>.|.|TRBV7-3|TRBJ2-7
TGTGCCAGCAGCCCGGGGGTGAGTTTGGCCTACGAGCAGTACTTC
CASSPGVSLAYEQYF
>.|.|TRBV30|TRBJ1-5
TGTGCCTGGAGTGTGATATATAGCAATCAGCCCCAGCATTTT
CAWSVIYSNQPQHF
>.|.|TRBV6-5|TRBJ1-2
TGTGCCAGCAGTTTCTTGCGGGGAGGAGGCTACACCTTC
CASSFLRGGGYTF
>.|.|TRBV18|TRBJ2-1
TGTGCCAGCTCACCGGGGGCGGATACCTACAATGAGCAGTTCTTC
CASSPGADTYNEQFF
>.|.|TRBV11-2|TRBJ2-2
TGTGCCAGCAGCTTACCCCTGGAGACCTACACCCTCGGGGAGCTGTTTTTT
CASSLPLETYTLGELFF
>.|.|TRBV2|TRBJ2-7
TGTGCCAGCAGTGAAGTCAGTACCTCCTACGAGCAGTACTTC
CASSEVSTSYEQYF
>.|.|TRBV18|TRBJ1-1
TGTGCCAGCTCACAGAGTACTGAAGCTTTCTTT
CASSQSTEAFF
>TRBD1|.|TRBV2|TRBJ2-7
TGTGCCAGCAGGAGGGGGCAGGCCAGTTCCTACGAGCAGTACTTC
CASRRGQASSYEQYF
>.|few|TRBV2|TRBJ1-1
TGTGCCAGCGAAATAGAGGCCGGGACTGGAGCTTTCTTT
CASEIEAGTGAFF
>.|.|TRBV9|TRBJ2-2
TGTGCCAGCAGCGATAGGCGGGTGGGTACCGGGGAGCTGTTTTTT
CASSDRRVGTGELFF
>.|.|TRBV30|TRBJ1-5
TGTGCCTGGCAGTACAGGGTCGGCCAGCCCCAGCATTTT
CAWQYRVGQPQHF
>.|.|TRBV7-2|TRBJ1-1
TGTGCCAGCAGCGCGGACACCCTGAACACTGAAGCTTTCTTT
CASSADTLNTEAFF
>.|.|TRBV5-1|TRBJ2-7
TGCGCCAGCAGCTGGGGAAGTGGGGGTTCCTACGAGCAGTACTTC
CASSWGSGGSYEQYF
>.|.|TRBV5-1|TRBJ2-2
TGCGCCAGCAGCTTAATTGGACAGCGGAACACCGGGGAGCTGTTTTTT
CASSLIGQRNTGELFF
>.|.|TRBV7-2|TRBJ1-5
TGTGCCAGCAGCTTAAGTTCTTACGAGAATCAGCCCCAGCATTTT
CASSLSSYENQPQHF
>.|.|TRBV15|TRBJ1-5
TGTGCCACCAGCAAGGGTGTTCAGCCCCAGCATTTT
CATSKGVQPQHF
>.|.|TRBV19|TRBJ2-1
TGTGCCAGTACTGACTACAATGAGCAGTTCTTC
CASTDYNEQFF
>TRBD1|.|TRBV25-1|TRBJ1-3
TGTGCCAGCAGTGAGCTGACAGGGTCTGGAAACACCATATATTTT
CASSELTGSGNTIYF
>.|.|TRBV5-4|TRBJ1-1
TGTGCCAGCAGCCTTAAGGGCAGGGGTTCTGAAGCTTTCTTT
CASSLKGRGSEAFF
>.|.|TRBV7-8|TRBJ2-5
TGTGCCAGCAGCGCCGTCCCTCAGGGAATGGGGGAGACCCAGTACTTC
CASSAVPQGMGETQYF
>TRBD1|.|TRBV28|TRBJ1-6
TGTGCCAGCAGTGAGACAGGGAATTCACCCCTCCACTTT
CASSETGNSPLHF
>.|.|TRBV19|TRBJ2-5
TGTGCCAGTAGTATCGTCTCGCAGGAGACCCAGTACTTC
CASSIVSQETQYF
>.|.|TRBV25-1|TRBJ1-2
TGTGCCAGCAGTGTGTCCGGTTGGGACGGAAACTATGGCTACACCTTC
CASSVSGWDGNYGYTF
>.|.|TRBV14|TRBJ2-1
TGTGCCAGCAGCCCAGACTGGACGGGGGAGCAGTTCTTC
CASSPDWTGEQFF
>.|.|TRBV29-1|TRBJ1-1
TGCAGCGTTGCCTCTTATAACGGGACTGAAGCTTTCTTT
CSVASYNGTEAFF
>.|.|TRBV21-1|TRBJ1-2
TGTGCCAGCAGCCGACAGGGCCCCGCCGTTAACTATGGCTACACCTTC
CASSRQGPAVNYGYTF
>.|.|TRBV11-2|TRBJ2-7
TGTGCCAGCAGCTCTGGGGTGGGTCTCACCTACGAGCAGTACTTC
CASSSGVGLTYEQYF
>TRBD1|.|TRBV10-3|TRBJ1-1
TGTGCCATCAGTGACCCGACAGGGAGGTATACTGAAGCTTTCTTT
CAISDPTGRYTEAFF
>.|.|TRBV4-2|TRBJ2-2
TGTGCCAGCAGCCCCCTGGGCAGGGGTAGTGACACCGGGGAGCTGTTTTTT
CASSPLGRGSDTGELFF